These 32 T cell receptor beta chains were all obtained from the same sample, sequenced in a study of blood T cell repertoires in COVID-19. Data came from immunoSEQ multiplex PCR; TCRdb stores just in-frame clones and leaves some out. The sample lists 200,000 to 250,000 clones; about four fifths were seen once. The sample was peripheral blood. All receptors derive from a woman younger than 30 with acute or convalescent COVID-19.

This sequence joins TRBV30 and TRBJ1-1; D gene ambiguous. The CDR3 has 13 amino acids. Trimming shortened V by 3 bases and J by 2 bases, and 10 bases separated the two germline ends. CDR1 and CDR2 from the germline V gene are GTSNPN and SVGIG (reference sequence). The CDR3 spells CAWSQTRNTEAFF. The CDR3 DNA sequence: TGTGCCTGGAGCCAGACAAGAAACACTGAAGCTTTCTTT.

The CDR3 nucleotides are TGTGCCACTAAGGCCGCAAGCGGCCCCTACGAGCAGTACTTC. Translated: CATKAASGPYEQYF. The chain uses TRBV19 and TRBJ2-7, with D perhaps matching TRBD2 (5 bases). This CDR3 region has 14 residues. V lost 10 bases and J lost 2, with 18 bases in between. Germline assignment: CDR1 LNHDA and CDR2 SQIVND (reference sequence).

The rearrangement joins TRBV6-6 to TRBJ2-7; perhaps TRBD1 as D (5 bases). Germline CDR1 is MNHNY and CDR2 is SVGAGI (reference sequence). There are 12 residues in the CDR3. Trimming cost V 3 bases and J 5 bases, with 8 bases left between them. The CDR3 DNA sequence: TGTGCCAGCAGTTATATCAGGGACGAGCAGTACTTC. It specifies CASSYIRDEQYF.

The chain carries TRBV27 and TRBJ1-5; TRBD1 aligns across 7 bases. After removal of 5 bases from V and 6 bases from J, the junction contained 7 bases not matched to a gene. Germline CDR1 is MNHEY and CDR2 is SMNVEV (reference sequence). This CDR3 has 14 residues. The CDR3 region has the DNA TGTGCCAGCAGTCCGGCAGGGGGAGGTCAGCCCCAGCATTTT. Its translation: CASSPAGGGQPQHF.

The V call is TRBV19, the J call TRBJ1-3; TRBD1 is a possible D gene (5 bases). The CDR3 is 16 amino acids. V lost 6 bases to trimming and J lost 1 base, with 16 bases between them. Germline CDR1 LNHDA, CDR2 SQIVND (reference sequence). The CDR3 DNA follows: TGTGCCAGTAGCCTGAGACAGCGAAATTCTGGAAACACCATATATTTT. It specifies CASSLRQRNSGNTIYF. The whole variable domain, remainder taken from reference TRBV19 and TRBJ1-3, is DGGITQSPKYLFRKEGQNVTLSCEQNLNHDAMYWYRQDPGQGLRLIYYSQIVNDFQKGDIAEGYSVSREKKESFPLTVTSAQKNPTAFYLCASSLRQRNSGNTIYFGEGSWLTVV.

This clone was counted a few times. The chain carries TRBV7-2 and TRBJ2-1; no firm D call. CDR1 and CDR2 (germline): SGHTA, FQGNSA. The CDR3 loop spans 15 amino acids. Trimming removed 6 bases at V and 2 bases at J, with 14 bases between. CDR3 protein: CASSYSKSTYNEQFF. The CDR3 region has the DNA TGTGCCAGCAGTTACTCGAAAAGTACCTACAATGAGCAGTTCTTC.

The chain uses TRBV19 and TRBJ2-7, with 10 bases fitting TRBD1. The CDR3 length is 14 residues. In germline, CDR1 is LNHDA, CDR2 SQIVND (reference sequence). Losses at the gene ends were 4 bases for V and 6 bases for J; bases not matched to a gene: 6. Here the CDR3 DNA reads TGTGCCAGTAGTAGACAGGGGGCCCTAGGCGAGCAGTACTTC. It codes for CASSRQGALGEQYF.

The genes are TRBV7-8 and TRBJ1-5, with a possible D match to TRBD1 (5 bases). Germline values: CDR1 SGHVS, CDR2 FQNEAQ. V lost 5 bases, J lost 5 bases, and 10 bases lay in between. The CDR3 runs 13 residues. In DNA form, the CDR3 reads TGTGCCAGCAGCCCCGACAGTCATCAGCCCCAGCATTTT. It encodes CASSPDSHQPQHF.

This clone was found once. V gene TRBV9 combines with J gene TRBJ1-6; D is possibly TRBD1 (5 bases). CDR1 SGDLS and CDR2 YYNGEE come from the germline V gene. This CDR3 spans 14 amino acids. Trimming pared 4 bases from V and 5 bases from J, leaving 10 bases between. CDR3 loop: CASSLVQDNSPLHF. The DNA of the CDR3 is TGTGCCAGCAGCCTTGTACAGGATAATTCACCCCTCCACTTT. The whole variable domain, remainder taken from reference TRBV9 and TRBJ1-6, is DSGVTQTPKHLITATGQRVTLRCSPRSGDLSVYWYQQSLDQGLQFLIQYYNGEERAKGNILERFSAQQFPDLHSELNLSSLELGDSALYFCASSLVQDNSPLHFGNGTRLTVT.

The chain employs TRBV7-9 and TRBJ2-1; 8 positions match TRBD2. V dropped 5 bases and J dropped 10; count of bases not matched to a gene: 16. Germline V gene sequence: CDR1 SEHNR, CDR2 FQNEAQ (reference sequence). CDR3 length equals 16 residues. The CDR3 bases are TGTGCCAGCAGCCTGCGGGGACTAGGTTATCGTAAAGAGCAGTTCTTC. Translating it yields CASSLRGLGYRKEQFF.

CDR3 DNA sequence: TGTGCCAGCAGCCAGGGGGGATACTACGAGCAGTACTTC. This encodes CASSQGGYYEQYF. The chain employs TRBV3-1 (or the pseudogene TRBV3-2) and TRBJ2-7; weak D call: TRBD2 (6 bases). The V end lost 3 bases, the J end lost 3 bases, and 9 bases lay between the germline ends. Germline values: CDR1 LGHDT, CDR2 YNNKEL (reference sequence). The CDR3 extends over 13 amino acids.

This chain joins TRBV7-2 and TRBJ2-7; TRBD1 aligns across 9 bases. Trimming at V came to 1 base and at J to 3 bases, leaving 7 bases not matched to a gene. This CDR3 is 16 amino acids long. Germline V gene sequence: CDR1 SGHTA, CDR2 FQGNSA. In DNA form, the CDR3 reads TGTGCCAGCAGCTTAGGTCGCGGGACAGGGTACTACGAGCAGTACTTC. It translates to CASSLGRGTGYYEQYF.

This clone was seen more than once but under ten times. The chain combines TRBV4-2 with TRBJ2-1, with 12 positions matching TRBD2. Germline assignment: CDR1 LGHNA and CDR2 YNFKEQ. The CDR3 covers 14 residues. J was trimmed by 7 bases and V by 7 bases; bases with no gene match: 5. CDR3 sequence: CASKTSGRGNEQFF. CDR3 bases: TGTGCCAGCAAGACTAGCGGGAGAGGTAATGAGCAGTTCTTC.

V gene TRBV7-2 combines with J gene TRBJ2-1, with no clear D. Germline CDR1 and CDR2: SGHTA and FQGNSA. V lost 1 base to trimming and J lost 4 bases, with 14 bases between them. The CDR3 is made up of 16 amino acids. This CDR3 reads CASSLVRIVEYNEQFF. CDR3 in DNA: TGTGCCAGCAGCTTAGTGCGAATTGTCGAGTACAATGAGCAGTTCTTC.

This chain uses TRBV5-1 with TRBJ1-1, with D perhaps matching TRBD1 (5 bases). Per germline, CDR1 SGHRS and CDR2 YFSETQ. The CDR3 extends over 13 amino acids. The V and J ends lost 3 bases and 7 bases respectively, with 13 bases between them. The CDR3 DNA reads as TGCGCCAGCAGCTCAGGACAAGCGAGTGAAGCTTTCTTT. It specifies CASSSGQASEAFF.

The CDR3 reads CASRSGYSNQPQHF. The DNA for the CDR3 is TGTGCCAGCCGATCAGGGTATAGCAATCAGCCCCAGCATTTT. The chain uses TRBV19 and TRBJ1-5; D perhaps matches TRBD1 (5 bases). The CDR3 loop spans 14 amino acids. V was trimmed by 9 bases and J by 0 bases, leaving 12 bases between them. Germline V gives CDR1 LNHDA, CDR2 SQIVND (reference sequence).

The rearrangement links TRBV6-5 to TRBJ2-7; weak D call: TRBD1 (5 bases). CDR3 size: 12 residues. From germline, CDR1 is MNHEY and CDR2 SVGAGI. Trimming cost V 8 bases and J 3 bases, with 11 bases left between them. CDR3 coding DNA: TGTGCCAGCGGACACCCCCACTACGAGCAGTACTTC. Translated: CASGHPHYEQYF.

The chain's CDR3 is CASSLGWTNYEQYF. The CDR3 DNA reads as TGTGCCAGCAGCTTAGGCTGGACTAACTACGAGCAGTACTTC. The rearrangement joins TRBV7-2 to TRBJ2-7; the D gene is possibly TRBD2 (6 bases). The CDR3 covers 14 residues. V was trimmed by 1 base and J by 3 bases, leaving 10 bases between them. Germline values: CDR1 SGHTA, CDR2 FQGNSA. The variable domain in full, with the rest retrieved from reference TRBV7-2 and TRBJ2-7, is GAGVSQSPSNKVTEKGKDVELRCDPISGHTALYWYRQSLGQGLEFLIYFQGNSAPDKSGLPSDRFSAERTGGSVSTLTIQRTQQEDSAVYLCASSLGWTNYEQYFGPGTRLTVT.

This chain joins TRBV4-3 and TRBJ2-1; 8 nucleotides agree with TRBD2. The CDR3 consists of 17 residues. Germline-derived CDR1 and CDR2 are LGHNA and YSLEER. With V trimmed by 0 bases and J by 5 bases, 9 bases remained unmatched. Here the CDR3 reads CASSQDRGIAGHNEQFF. As DNA, the CDR3 is TGCGCCAGCAGCCAAGATAGAGGAATAGCGGGACACAATGAGCAGTTCTTC.

The chain recombines TRBV6-2 or TRBV6-3 with TRBJ2-1; weak D call: TRBD2 (5 bases). This CDR3 region has 13 residues. Deletions cut 5 bases from V and 3 bases from J, with 8 bases between. Germline CDR1 is MNHEY and CDR2 is SVGEGT. CDR3 region: CASSASYYNEQFF. CDR3 coding DNA: TGTGCCAGCAGTGCTAGCTACTACAATGAGCAGTTCTTC.

This clone occurred many times. This chain joins TRBV19 and TRBJ2-1, with TRBD2 matching 10 bases. J was trimmed by 9 bases and V by 4 bases; bases with no gene match: 9. CDR1 and CDR2 (germline): LNHDA, SQIVND (reference sequence). This CDR3 has 15 amino acids. The CDR3 coding sequence is TGTGCCAGTAGTACCAGTTGGACTAGCGGAGGTGAGCAGTTCTTC. This translates into CASSTSWTSGGEQFF.

The rearrangement uses TRBV10-2 and TRBJ2-5; the match to TRBD2 covers 9 bases. Germline CDR1 and CDR2: WSHSY and SAAADI. Losses at the gene ends were 8 bases for V and 5 bases for J; bases not matched to a gene: 3. The CDR3 loop spans 12 amino acids. The CDR3 is CASGSGSETQYF. The CDR3 DNA reads as TGCGCCAGCGGTAGCGGGAGTGAGACCCAGTACTTC.

This chain connects TRBV2 to TRBJ1-2; no firm D call. With 7 bases removed from V and 3 bases from J, the gap between germline ends came to 6 bases. The CDR3 has 11 residues. Germline CDR1 is SNHLY and CDR2 is FYNNEI. The CDR3 DNA is TGTGCCAGCAATCGGGACTATGGCTACACCTTC. Translated: CASNRDYGYTF.

This chain joins TRBV10-3 and TRBJ2-2; 10 nucleotides align to TRBD1. Germline assignment: CDR1 ENHRY and CDR2 SYGVKD. J was trimmed by 7 bases and V by 2 bases; bases with no gene match: 4. This CDR3 has 15 residues. CDR3 sequence (DNA): TGTGCCATCAGTGAGCGAGGACAGGGGGGCGGGGAGCTGTTTTTT. It specifies CAISERGQGGGELFF.

The chain employs TRBV4-3 and TRBJ2-5; 16 nucleotides agree with TRBD2. Germline V gene data show CDR1 as LGHNA and CDR2 as YSLEER. V dropped 1 base and J dropped 5; count of bases not matched to a gene: 10. The CDR3 spans 19 residues. As DNA, the CDR3 is TGCGCCAGCAGCCAAGCTTCTTGGGGACTAGCGGGAGGGTTGGAGACCCAGTACTTC. Translated: CASSQASWGLAGGLETQYF.

This chain connects TRBV10-3 to TRBJ2-3, with 12 bases matching TRBD2. Trimming cost V 8 bases and J 2 bases; bases outside gene matches: 20. From germline, CDR1 is ENHRY and CDR2 SYGVKD. The length of the CDR3 is 20 residues. CDR3 nucleotide sequence: TGTGCCATCGGCTCTCGACTAGCGGGAGTCCAAGACTTAGCCACAGATACGCAGTATTTT. Protein: CAIGSRLAGVQDLATDTQYF.

This chain connects TRBV9 to TRBJ1-5; no firm D call. Deletions cut 0 bases from V and 2 bases from J, with 12 bases between. The CDR3 runs to 16 residues. Germline CDR1 and CDR2: SGDLS and YYNGEE. CDR3 DNA: TGTGCCAGCAGCGTAGGTGAGGGTAGTGGCAATCAGCCCCAGCATTTT. Translated: CASSVGEGSGNQPQHF.

This rearrangement joins TRBV3-1 (or the pseudogene TRBV3-2) to TRBJ2-7; 10 positions match TRBD2. The trim removed 6 bases at V and 1 base at J, leaving 9 bases unmatched. This CDR3 has 16 residues. Germline CDR1 LGHDT, CDR2 YNNKEL (reference sequence). The CDR3 DNA sequence: TGTGCCAGCAGGAGGACTAGCGGAAAGCCTTCCTACGAGCAGTACTTC. This encodes CASRRTSGKPSYEQYF.

The rearrangement uses TRBV6-2 or TRBV6-3 and TRBJ2-7; 11 bases fit TRBD2. CDR3 size: 15 residues. V lost 7 bases to trimming and J lost 4 bases; unmatched junction nucleotides: 9. Germline V gene sequence: CDR1 MNHEY, CDR2 SVGEGT. CDR3 sequence: CASTPPSGRQYEQYF. For the CDR3, the DNA is TGTGCCAGCACCCCCCCTAGCGGGAGGCAGTACGAGCAGTACTTC.

The rearrangement uses TRBV7-2 and TRBJ2-2; 10 positions agree with TRBD1. The CDR3 is 15 amino acids. The V gene end was trimmed by 6 bases and the J gene end by 5 bases; junction bases not matched to a gene: 6. Looked up from germline, CDR1 is SGHTA and CDR2 is FQGNSA. The CDR3 sequence is CASRGPGQGTGELFF. CDR3 nucleotides: TGTGCCAGCAGGGGTCCGGGACAGGGGACCGGGGAGCTGTTTTTT.

The chain employs TRBV19 and TRBJ1-3; the D is unclear. Germline CDR1 and CDR2: LNHDA and SQIVND (reference sequence). The CDR3 spans 14 residues. V shed 2 bases and J shed 3 bases, with 8 bases lying between them. The CDR3 spells CASSIKRYGNTIYF. The CDR3 nucleotides are TGTGCCAGTAGTATAAAGCGGTATGGAAACACCATATATTTT.

The genes are TRBV20-1 and TRBJ1-2; D possibly corresponds to TRBD1 (5 bases). V was pared by 3 bases and J by 8 bases, with 13 bases between. Germline V CDR1 and CDR2: DFQATT, SNEGSKA (reference sequence). CDR3 size: 12 residues. CDR3 in DNA: TGCAGTGCTAGTACCGGGGCGGGAGGCTACACCTTC. Translation: CSASTGAGGYTF.